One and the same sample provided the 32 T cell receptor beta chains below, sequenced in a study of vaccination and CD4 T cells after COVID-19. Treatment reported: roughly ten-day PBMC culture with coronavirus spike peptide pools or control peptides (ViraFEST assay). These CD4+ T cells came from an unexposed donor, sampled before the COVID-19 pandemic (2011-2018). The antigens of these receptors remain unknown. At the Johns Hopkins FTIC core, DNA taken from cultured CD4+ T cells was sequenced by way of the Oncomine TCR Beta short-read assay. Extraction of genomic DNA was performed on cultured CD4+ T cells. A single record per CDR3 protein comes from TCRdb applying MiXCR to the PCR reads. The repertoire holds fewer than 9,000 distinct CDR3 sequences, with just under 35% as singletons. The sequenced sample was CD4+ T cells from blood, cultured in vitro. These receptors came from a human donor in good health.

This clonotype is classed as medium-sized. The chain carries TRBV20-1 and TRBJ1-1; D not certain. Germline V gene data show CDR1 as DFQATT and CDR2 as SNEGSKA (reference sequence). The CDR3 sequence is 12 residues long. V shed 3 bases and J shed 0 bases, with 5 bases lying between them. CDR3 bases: TGCAGTGCTAGGCCGGTGAACACTGAAGCTTTCTTT. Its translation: CSARPVNTEAFF.

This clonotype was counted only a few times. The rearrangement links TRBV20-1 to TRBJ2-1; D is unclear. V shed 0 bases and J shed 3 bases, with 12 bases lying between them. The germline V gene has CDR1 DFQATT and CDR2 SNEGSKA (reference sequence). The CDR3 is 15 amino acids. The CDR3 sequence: CSARDTETIYNEQFF. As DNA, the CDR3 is TGCAGTGCTAGAGATACGGAGACGATCTACAATGAGCAGTTCTTC.

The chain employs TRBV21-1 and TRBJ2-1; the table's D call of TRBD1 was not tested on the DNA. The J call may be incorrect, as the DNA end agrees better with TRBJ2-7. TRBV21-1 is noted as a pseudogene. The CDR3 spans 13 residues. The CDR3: CASREDRAYEQYF. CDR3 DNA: TGTGCCAGCAGGGAAGACAGAGCCTACGAGCAGTACTTC.

The CDR3 spells CASSEREFTDTQYF. For the CDR3, the DNA is TGTGCCAGCAGTGAAAGGGAGTTCACAGATACGCAGTATTTT. The V gene is TRBV2, the J gene TRBJ2-3, with D perhaps matching TRBD2 (5 bases). Germline V lookup: CDR1 SNHLY, CDR2 FYNNEI. The ends were cut back, 2 bases at V and 2 bases at J, with 8 bases in the middle. This CDR3 comprises 14 residues. Full variable domain (outside the CDR3, taken from reference TRBV2 and TRBJ2-3): EPEVTQTPSHQVTQMGQEVILRCVPISNHLYFYWYRQILGQKVEFLVSFYNNEISEKSEIFDDQFSVERPDGSNFTLKIRSTKLEDSAMYFCASSEREFTDTQYFGPGTRLTVL.

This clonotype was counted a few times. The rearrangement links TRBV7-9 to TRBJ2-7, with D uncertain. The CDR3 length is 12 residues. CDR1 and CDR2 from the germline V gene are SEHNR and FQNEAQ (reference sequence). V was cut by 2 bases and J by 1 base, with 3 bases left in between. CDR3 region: CASSLISYEQYF. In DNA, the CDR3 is TGTGCCAGCAGCTTAATTTCCTACGAGCAGTACTTC.

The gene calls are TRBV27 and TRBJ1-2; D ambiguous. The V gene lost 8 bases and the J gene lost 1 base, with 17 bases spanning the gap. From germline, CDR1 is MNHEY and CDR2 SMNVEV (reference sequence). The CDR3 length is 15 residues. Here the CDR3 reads CASRNETGFNYGYTF. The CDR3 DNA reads TGTGCCAGCCGAAACGAAACCGGGTTTAACTATGGCTACACCTTC.

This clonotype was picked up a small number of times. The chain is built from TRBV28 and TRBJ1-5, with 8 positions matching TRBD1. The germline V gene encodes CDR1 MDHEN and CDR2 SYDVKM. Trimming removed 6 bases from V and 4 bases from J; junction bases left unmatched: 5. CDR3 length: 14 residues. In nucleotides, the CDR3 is TGTGCCAGCAGCTCCGGACAGGGTAATCAGCCCCAGCATTTT. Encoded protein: CASSSGQGNQPQHF.

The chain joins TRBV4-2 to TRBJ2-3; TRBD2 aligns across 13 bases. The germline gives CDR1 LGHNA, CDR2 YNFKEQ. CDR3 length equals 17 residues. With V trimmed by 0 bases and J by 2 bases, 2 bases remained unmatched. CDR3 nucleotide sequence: TGTGCCAGCAGCCAAGAGGGACTAGCGGGACTCACAGATACGCAGTATTTT. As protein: CASSQEGLAGLTDTQYF.

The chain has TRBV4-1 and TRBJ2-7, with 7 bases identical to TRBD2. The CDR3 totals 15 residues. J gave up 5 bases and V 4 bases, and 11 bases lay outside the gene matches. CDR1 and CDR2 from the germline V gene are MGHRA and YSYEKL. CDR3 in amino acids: CASSRLAGEYDEQYF. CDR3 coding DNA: TGCGCCAGCAGCCGACTCGCGGGAGAGTACGACGAGCAGTACTTC.

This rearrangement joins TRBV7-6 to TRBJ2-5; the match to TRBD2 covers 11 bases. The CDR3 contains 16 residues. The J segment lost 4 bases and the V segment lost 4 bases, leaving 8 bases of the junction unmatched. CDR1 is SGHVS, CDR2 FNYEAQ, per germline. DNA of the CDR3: TGTGCCAGCAGCTCCCAGAGGACTAGCGGGTCAGAGACCCAGTACTTC. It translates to CASSSQRTSGSETQYF. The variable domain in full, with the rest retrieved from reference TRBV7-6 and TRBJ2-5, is GAGVSQSPRYKVTKRGQDVALRCDPISGHVSLYWYRQALGQGPEFLTYFNYEAQQDKSGLPNDRFSAERPEGSISTLTIQRTEQRDSAMYRCASSSQRTSGSETQYFGPGTRLLVL.

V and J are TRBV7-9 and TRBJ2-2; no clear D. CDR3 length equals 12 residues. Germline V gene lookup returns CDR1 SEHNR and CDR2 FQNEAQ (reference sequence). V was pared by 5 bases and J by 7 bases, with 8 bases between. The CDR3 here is CASSVKNGELFF. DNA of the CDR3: TGTGCCAGCAGCGTAAAAAACGGGGAGCTGTTTTTT.

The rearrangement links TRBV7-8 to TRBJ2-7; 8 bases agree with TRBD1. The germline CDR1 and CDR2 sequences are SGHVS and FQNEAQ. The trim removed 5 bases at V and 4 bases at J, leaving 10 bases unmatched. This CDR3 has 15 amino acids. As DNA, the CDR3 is TGTGCCAGCAGCCCCACCGGAGGACAGGGTTACGAGCAGTACTTC. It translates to CASSPTGGQGYEQYF.

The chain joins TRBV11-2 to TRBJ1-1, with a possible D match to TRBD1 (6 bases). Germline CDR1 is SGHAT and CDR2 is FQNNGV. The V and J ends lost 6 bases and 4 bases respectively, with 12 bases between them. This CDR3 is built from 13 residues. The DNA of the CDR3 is TGTGCCAGCAGGCTAGGGGGGCCCACTGAAGCTTTCTTT. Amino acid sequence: CASRLGGPTEAFF.

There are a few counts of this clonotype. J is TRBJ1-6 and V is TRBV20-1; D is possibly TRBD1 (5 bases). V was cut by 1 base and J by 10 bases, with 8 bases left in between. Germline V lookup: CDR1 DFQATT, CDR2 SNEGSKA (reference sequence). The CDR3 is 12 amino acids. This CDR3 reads CSARAGESPLHF. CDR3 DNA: TGCAGTGCTAGAGCGGGGGAGTCACCCCTCCACTTT.

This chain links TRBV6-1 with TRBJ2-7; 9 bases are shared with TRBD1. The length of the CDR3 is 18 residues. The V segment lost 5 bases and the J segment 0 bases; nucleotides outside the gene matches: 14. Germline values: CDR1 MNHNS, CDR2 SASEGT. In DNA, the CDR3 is TGTGCCAGCAGTCGGGTCCCGGGACAGGGTTTAAGCTCCTACGAGCAGTACTTC. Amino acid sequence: CASSRVPGQGLSSYEQYF.

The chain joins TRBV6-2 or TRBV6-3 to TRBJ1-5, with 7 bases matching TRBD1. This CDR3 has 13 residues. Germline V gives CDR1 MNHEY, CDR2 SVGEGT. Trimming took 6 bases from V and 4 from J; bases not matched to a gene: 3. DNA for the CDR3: TGTGCCAGCAGGTCCAGGGGGAATCAGCCCCAGCATTTT. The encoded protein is CASRSRGNQPQHF.

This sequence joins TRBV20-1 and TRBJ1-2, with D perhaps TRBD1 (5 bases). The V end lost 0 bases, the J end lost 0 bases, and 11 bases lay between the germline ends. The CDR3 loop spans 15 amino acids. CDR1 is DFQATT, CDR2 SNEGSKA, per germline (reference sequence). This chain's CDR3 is CSARDWGGTNYGYTF. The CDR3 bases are TGCAGTGCTAGAGATTGGGGGGGGACTAACTATGGCTACACCTTC.

CDR3 sequence reads: CASSWGQGTTEAFF. The CDR3 region has the DNA TGCGCCAGCAGCTGGGGACAGGGAACCACTGAAGCTTTCTTT. The rearrangement joins TRBV5-1 to TRBJ1-1, with 9 bases identical to TRBD1. This CDR3 has 14 amino acids. Germline values: CDR1 SGHRS, CDR2 YFSETQ. Trimming cost V 3 bases and J 4 bases; bases outside gene matches: 4.

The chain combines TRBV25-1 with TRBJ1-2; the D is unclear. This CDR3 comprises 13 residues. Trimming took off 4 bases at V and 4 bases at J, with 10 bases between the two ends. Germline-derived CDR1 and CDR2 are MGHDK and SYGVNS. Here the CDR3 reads CASSARTTYGYTF. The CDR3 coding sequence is TGTGCCAGCAGTGCCCGGACGACCTATGGCTACACCTTC.

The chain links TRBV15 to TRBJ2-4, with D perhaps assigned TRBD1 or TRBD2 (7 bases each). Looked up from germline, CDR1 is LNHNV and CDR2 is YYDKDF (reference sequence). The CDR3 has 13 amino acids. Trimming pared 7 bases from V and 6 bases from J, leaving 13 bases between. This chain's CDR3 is CATKAGGGNIQYF. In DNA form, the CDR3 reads TGTGCCACCAAGGCAGGGGGGGGAAACATTCAGTACTTC. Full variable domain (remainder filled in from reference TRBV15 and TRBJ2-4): DAMVIQNPRYQVTQFGKPVTLSCSQTLNHNVMYWYQQKSSQAPKLLFHYYDKDFNNEADTPDNFQSRRPNTSFCFLDIRSPGLGDTAMYLCATKAGGGNIQYFGAGTRLSVL.

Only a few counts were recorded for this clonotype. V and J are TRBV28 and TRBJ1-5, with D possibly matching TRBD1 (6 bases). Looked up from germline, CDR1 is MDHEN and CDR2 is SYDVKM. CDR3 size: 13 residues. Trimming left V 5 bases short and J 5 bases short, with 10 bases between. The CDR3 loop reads CASSVGADQPQHF. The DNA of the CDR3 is TGTGCCAGCAGTGTGGGGGCGGATCAGCCCCAGCATTTT. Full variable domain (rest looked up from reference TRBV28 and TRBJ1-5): DVKVTQSSRYLVKRTGEKVFLECVQDMDHENMFWYRQDPGLGLRLIYFSYDVKMKEKGDIPEGYSVSREKKERFSLILESASTNQTSMYLCASSVGADQPQHFGDGTRLSIL.

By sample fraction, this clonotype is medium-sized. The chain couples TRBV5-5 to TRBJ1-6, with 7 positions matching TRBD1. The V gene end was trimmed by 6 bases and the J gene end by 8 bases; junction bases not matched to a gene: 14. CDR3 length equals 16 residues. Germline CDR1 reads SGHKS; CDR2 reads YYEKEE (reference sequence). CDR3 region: CASTDPGTGVYSPLHF. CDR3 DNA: TGTGCCAGCACCGATCCGGGAACAGGGGTATATTCACCCCTCCACTTT.

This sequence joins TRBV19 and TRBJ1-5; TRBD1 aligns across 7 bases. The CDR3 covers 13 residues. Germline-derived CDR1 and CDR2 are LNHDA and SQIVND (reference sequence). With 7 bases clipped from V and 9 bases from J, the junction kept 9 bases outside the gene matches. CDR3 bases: TGTGCCAGTACTACAGGGGCCAGGGGGCCCCAGCATTTT. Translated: CASTTGARGPQHF.

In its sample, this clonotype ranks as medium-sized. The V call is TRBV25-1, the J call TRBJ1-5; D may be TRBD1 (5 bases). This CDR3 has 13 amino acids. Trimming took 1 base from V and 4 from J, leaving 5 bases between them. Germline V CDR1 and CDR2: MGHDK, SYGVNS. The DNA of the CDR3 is TGTGCCAGCAGTGAATCAGGGAATCAGCCCCAGCATTTT. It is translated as CASSESGNQPQHF.

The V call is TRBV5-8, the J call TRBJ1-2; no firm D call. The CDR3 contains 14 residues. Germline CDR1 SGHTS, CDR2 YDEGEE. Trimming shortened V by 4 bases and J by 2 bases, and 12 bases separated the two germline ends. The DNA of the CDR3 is TGTGCCAGCAGCCCCCGGACGGGAAACTATGGCTACACCTTC. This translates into CASSPRTGNYGYTF.

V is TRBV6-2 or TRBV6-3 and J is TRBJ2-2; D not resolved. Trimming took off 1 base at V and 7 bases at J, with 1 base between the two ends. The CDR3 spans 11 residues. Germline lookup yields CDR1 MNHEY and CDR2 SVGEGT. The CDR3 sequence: CASSYFGELFF. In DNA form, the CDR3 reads TGTGCCAGCAGTTACTTCGGGGAGCTGTTTTTT.

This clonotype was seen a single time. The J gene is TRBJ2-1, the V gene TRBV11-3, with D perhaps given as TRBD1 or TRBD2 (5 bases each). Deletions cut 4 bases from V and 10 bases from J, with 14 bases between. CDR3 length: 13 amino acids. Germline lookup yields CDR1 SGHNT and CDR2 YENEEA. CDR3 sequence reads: CASSSRAGGEQFF. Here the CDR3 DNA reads TGTGCCAGCAGCTCCAGGGCGGGTGGGGAGCAGTTCTTC.

CDR3 loop: CASSKGLAGELYEQYF. For the CDR3, the DNA is TGTGCCAGCAGTAAGGGACTAGCGGGAGAGCTCTACGAGCAGTACTTC. The J gene is TRBJ2-7, the V gene TRBV28, with TRBD2 identical over 14 bases. Unmatched junction bases numbered 6, after V lost 5 bases and J lost 3 bases. This CDR3 has 16 amino acids. CDR1 and CDR2 from the germline V gene are MDHEN and SYDVKM.

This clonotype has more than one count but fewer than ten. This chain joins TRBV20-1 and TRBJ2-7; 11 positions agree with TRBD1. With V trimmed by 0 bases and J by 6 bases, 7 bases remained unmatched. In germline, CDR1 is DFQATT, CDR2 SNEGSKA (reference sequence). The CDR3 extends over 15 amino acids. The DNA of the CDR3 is TGCAGTGCTAGAGATTGGACAGGGGGCGAGTCCGAGCAGTACTTC. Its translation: CSARDWTGGESEQYF.

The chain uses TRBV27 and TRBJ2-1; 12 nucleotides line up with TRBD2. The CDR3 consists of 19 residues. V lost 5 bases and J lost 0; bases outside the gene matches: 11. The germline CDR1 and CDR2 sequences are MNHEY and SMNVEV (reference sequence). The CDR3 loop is CASSPHLTSGRNSYNEQFF. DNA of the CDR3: TGTGCCAGCAGTCCACATCTCACTAGCGGGAGGAACTCCTACAATGAGCAGTTCTTC.

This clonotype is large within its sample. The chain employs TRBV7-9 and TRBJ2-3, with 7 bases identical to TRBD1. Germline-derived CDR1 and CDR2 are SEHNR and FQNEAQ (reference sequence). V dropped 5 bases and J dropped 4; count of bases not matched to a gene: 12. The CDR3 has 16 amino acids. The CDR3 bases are TGTGCCAGCAGCGATTCACAGGGGTCGTGGCCAGATACGCAGTATTTT. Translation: CASSDSQGSWPDTQYF.

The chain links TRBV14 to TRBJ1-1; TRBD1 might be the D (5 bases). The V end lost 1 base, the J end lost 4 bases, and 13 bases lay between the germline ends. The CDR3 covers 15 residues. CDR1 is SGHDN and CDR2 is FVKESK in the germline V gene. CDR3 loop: CASSQGGALGTEAFF. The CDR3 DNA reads TGTGCCAGCAGCCAAGGCGGGGCCCTGGGCACTGAAGCTTTCTTT.